A single sample is the source of the 25 T cell receptor beta chains below, sequenced in a study of blood T cells in healthy people across ages. Next came a second PCR, run for about 7 to 12 cycles, which used a sample-barcoded 5' primer along with a J-beta primer mix. TCRdb re-called the 5' RACE reads through MiXCR, storing one row per CDR3 protein. Among about 780,000 distinct CDR3 sequences listed, 35% to 60% were seen once. Sequenced material: blood. These receptors were collected from an elderly man in good health.

This clonotype has a handful of counts. The CDR3 DNA reads TGCGCCAGCAGCGACCTGGGGACTACCTACAATGAGCAGTTCTTC. Protein: CASSDLGTTYNEQFF. The rearrangement uses TRBV5-1 and TRBJ2-1; 7 nucleotides line up with TRBD2. Unmatched junction bases numbered 6, after V lost 4 bases and J lost 2 bases. CDR3 size: 15 residues. Germline V gives CDR1 SGHRS, CDR2 YFSETQ. Full variable domain (outside the CDR3, taken from reference TRBV5-1 and TRBJ2-1): KAGVTQTPRYLIKTRGQQVTLSCSPISGHRSVSWYQQTPGQGLQFLFEYFSETQRNKGNFPGRFSGRQFSNSRSEMNVSTLELGDSALYLCASSDLGTTYNEQFFGPGTRLTVL.

Worth noting for this clonotype: Being one base from a much bigger clone, this may be a read error. The chain uses TRBV20-1 and TRBJ2-7; maybe TRBD1 (5 bases). Trimming cost V 5 bases and J 7 bases, with 21 bases left between them. The CDR3 has 14 residues. Germline V gives CDR1 DFQATT, CDR2 SNEGSKA (reference sequence). For the CDR3, the DNA is TGCAGTGCTGAAGGGGCAGGATCCTACAATGAGCAGTACTTC. It encodes CSAEGAGSYNEQYF.

This clonotype appeared a few times. The V gene is TRBV11-2, the J gene TRBJ2-7; 7 bases line up with TRBD2. The CDR3 loop spans 16 amino acids. The germline CDR1 and CDR2 sequences are SGHAT and FQNNGV. After removal of 1 base from V and 2 bases from J, the junction contained 8 bases not matched to a gene. CDR3 loop: CASSLVGTNGAYEQYF. In DNA form, the CDR3 reads TGTGCCAGCAGCTTAGTTGGGACTAATGGCGCCTACGAGCAGTACTTC.

The chain couples TRBV29-1 to TRBJ2-1; either TRBD1 or TRBD2 may fit D (5 bases each). Germline-derived CDR1 and CDR2 are SQVTM and ANQGSEA. The CDR3 totals 11 residues. Here the CDR3 DNA reads TGCATGAGTTCCATTGGGGGTGAGCAGTTCTTC. Protein: CMSSIGGEQFF.

The chain employs TRBV14 and TRBJ2-5; D may be TRBD1 (5 bases). Germline assignment: CDR1 SGHDN and CDR2 FVKESK. V was pared by 0 bases and J by 0 bases, with 8 bases between. This CDR3 is 15 amino acids long. The CDR3 loop reads CASSQDQGDQETQYF. In DNA form, the CDR3 reads TGTGCCAGCAGCCAAGATCAAGGGGACCAAGAGACCCAGTACTTC.

Details on this clonotype: This may arise from a read error, as a much more abundant clone is one base away. The rearrangement uses TRBV12-3 or TRBV12-4 and TRBJ1-2; D uncertain. This CDR3 spans 13 amino acids. DNA for the CDR3: TGTGCCAGCAGTTTAGCGGATAACTATGACTACACCTTC. Encoded protein: CASSLADNYDYTF.

The chain recombines TRBV5-1 with TRBJ1-4; a weak D match, TRBD1 (5 bases). The V end was cut by 4 bases, the J end by 8 bases, with 12 bases between. Looked up from germline, CDR1 is SGHRS and CDR2 is YFSETQ. The CDR3 contains 13 residues. CDR3 residues: CASSPVGGEKLFF. The CDR3 region has the DNA TGCGCCAGCAGCCCGGTGGGGGGGGAAAAACTGTTTTTT.

This clonotype was picked up one time. This rearrangement joins TRBV20-1 to TRBJ2-5; D is possibly TRBD1 or TRBD2 (5 bases each). Germline V CDR1 and CDR2: DFQATT, SNEGSKA (reference sequence). V dropped 4 bases and J dropped 6 bases, with 15 bases sitting between them. The CDR3 consists of 13 residues. Here the CDR3 DNA reads TGCAGTGCTACCTCTGGGTGGGGACAGACCCAGTACTTC. Translating gives CSATSGWGQTQYF.

The rearrangement joins TRBV21-1 to TRBJ2-4. The DNA end favors TRBJ2-7, so the J call may be wrong. TRBV21-1 is designated a pseudogene. The CDR3 runs to 15 residues. The DNA of the CDR3 is TGTGCCAGCGGCCCCAGACGGGGTGAAACCTACGAGCAGTACTTC. Translation gives CASGPRRGETYEQYF.

The chain uses TRBV20-1 and TRBJ1-4; weak D call: TRBD1 (5 bases). The CDR3 runs to 16 residues. Trimming took 6 bases from V and 0 from J, leaving 17 bases between them. Germline V gene data show CDR1 as DFQATT and CDR2 as SNEGSKA (reference sequence). CDR3 in DNA: TGCAGTGCCCGACAGAGCTCCCGCGCAACTAATGAAAAACTGTTTTTT. Protein sequence: CSARQSSRATNEKLFF.

This clonotype was observed a few times. The gene calls are TRBV6-5 and TRBJ2-7, with a possible D match to TRBD1 (6 bases). Germline values: CDR1 MNHEY, CDR2 SVGAGI. V gave up 5 bases and J gave up 3 bases, with 11 bases separating them. This CDR3 comprises 13 residues. The CDR3 reads CASSRTALYEQYF. The CDR3 DNA sequence: TGTGCCAGCAGTCGGACAGCACTCTACGAGCAGTACTTC.

The chain recombines TRBV10-3 with TRBJ1-1; D call uncertain. This CDR3 has 13 residues. V gave up 7 bases and J gave up 6 bases, with 15 bases separating them. The V gene's germline CDR1 is ENHRY and CDR2 SYGVKD. The CDR3 DNA sequence: TGTGCCATCAAACCCCACGCAGGCTCTGAAGCTTTCTTT. Its translation is CAIKPHAGSEAFF.

Points on this clonotype: One junction end disagrees with the germline gene, perhaps due to a read error. This rearrangement joins TRBV5-1 to TRBJ2-4; 8 bases line up with TRBD2. The CDR3 runs 14 residues. CDR1 is SGHRS, CDR2 YFSETQ, per germline. CDR3 bases: TGCGCCAGCTGCTTGAGAGTAGCGGGACCGGAGCAGTACTTC. Translating it yields CASCLRVAGPEQYF.

This clonotype occurred many times. The gene calls are TRBV7-2 and TRBJ2-1; 10 bases are a match to TRBD2. The CDR3 totals 15 residues. V was clipped by 1 base and J by 8 bases; unmatched bases: 5. The germline gives CDR1 SGHTA, CDR2 FQGNSA. CDR3 loop: CASSLVAGGRDEQFF. The CDR3 DNA follows: TGTGCCAGCAGCTTAGTAGCGGGAGGAAGAGATGAGCAGTTCTTC. Full variable domain (rest looked up from reference TRBV7-2 and TRBJ2-1): GAGVSQSPSNKVTEKGKDVELRCDPISGHTALYWYRQSLGQGLEFLIYFQGNSAPDKSGLPSDRFSAERTGGSVSTLTIQRTQQEDSAVYLCASSLVAGGRDEQFFGPGTRLTVL.

This clonotype showed up just a few times. The chain has TRBV7-3 and TRBJ2-3; D is possibly TRBD2 (6 bases). The V end was cut by 1 base, the J end by 6 bases, with 20 bases between. The CDR3 is made up of 17 amino acids. Germline V lookup: CDR1 SGHTA, CDR2 FQGTGA. CDR3 amino acids: CASSLRRVAGRLDTQYF. CDR3 sequence (DNA): TGTGCCAGCAGCTTAAGGCGCGTGGCGGGACGTTTGGATACGCAGTATTTT.

V and J are TRBV7-2 and TRBJ2-3, with 12 nucleotides matching TRBD2. Germline V gives CDR1 SGHTA, CDR2 FQGNSA. Trimming removed 6 bases from V and 2 bases from J; junction bases left unmatched: 6. This CDR3 has 16 residues. The CDR3 DNA is TGTGCCAGCAGTTATGCTAGCGGGAGGGACACAGATACGCAGTATTTT. Protein: CASSYASGRDTDTQYF.

This clonotype has only a few counts. This chain uses TRBV20-1 with TRBJ2-3, with 11 bases lining up with TRBD2. CDR3 length: 15 amino acids. Germline CDR1 and CDR2: DFQATT and SNEGSKA (reference sequence). V lost 7 bases, J lost 3 bases, and 9 bases stayed unmatched. CDR3 nucleotide sequence: TGCAGTGTTTCAAGAGGGACTAGCGGAACAGATACGCAGTATTTT. Translation: CSVSRGTSGTDTQYF.

Worth noting for this clonotype: A much larger clone lies one base from this, so it may be a read error. V gene TRBV20-1 combines with J gene TRBJ1-5, with 7 bases matching TRBD1. Per germline, CDR1 DFQATT and CDR2 SNEGSKA (reference sequence). The CDR3 contains 19 residues. The J segment lost 1 base and the V segment lost 0 bases, leaving 15 bases of the junction unmatched. CDR3 nucleotides: TGCAGTGCTAGAGATCCCCAAACAGGGGCGACCGAGAGCAATCAGCCCCAGCATTTT. Amino acid sequence: CSARDPQTGATESNQPQHF.

V and J are TRBV15 and TRBJ2-7; D is unresolved. V dropped 0 bases and J dropped 4 bases, with 7 bases sitting between them. This CDR3 has 13 residues. Germline V gives CDR1 LNHNV, CDR2 YYDKDF (reference sequence). CDR3 loop: CATSRDGGYEQYF. The DNA for the CDR3 is TGTGCCACCAGCAGAGATGGCGGATACGAGCAGTACTTC.

The rearrangement links TRBV7-9 to TRBJ2-1; D possibly corresponds to TRBD2 (5 bases). The CDR3 has 16 amino acids. V lost 1 base and J lost 7, with 17 bases in between. In germline, CDR1 is SEHNR, CDR2 FQNEAQ (reference sequence). The CDR3 region is CASSLVTASRLNEQFF. CDR3 nucleotides: TGTGCCAGCAGCTTAGTTACGGCTAGCCGTCTAAATGAGCAGTTCTTC.

The genes are TRBV7-2 and TRBJ1-2; D possibly corresponds to TRBD1 (5 bases). The ends were cut back, 3 bases at V and 1 base at J, with 12 bases in the middle. Germline V lookup: CDR1 SGHTA, CDR2 FQGNSA. The CDR3 sequence is 15 residues long. The CDR3 loop reads CASSLVGESNYGYTF. The CDR3 DNA is TGTGCCAGCAGCTTGGTGGGGGAGAGTAACTATGGCTACACCTTC.

The chain uses TRBV24-1 and TRBJ2-3, with 7 bases lining up with TRBD2. CDR1 and CDR2 from the germline V gene are KGHDR and SFDVKD. This CDR3 is 15 amino acids long. With 9 bases clipped from V and 6 bases from J, the junction kept 14 bases outside the gene matches. CDR3 region: CATAEGAGLADTQYF. The CDR3 nucleotides read TGTGCCACCGCCGAGGGAGCGGGGCTCGCGGATACGCAGTATTTT.

The chain has TRBV6-2 or TRBV6-3 and TRBJ2-1, with unresolved D. The J call could be wrong; TRBJ2-7 is a better fit for the DNA end. The length of the CDR3 is 16 residues. Germline CDR1 and CDR2: MNHEY and SVGEGT. This CDR3 reads CASSYSVQAHYNEQYF. The CDR3 coding sequence is TGTGCCAGCAGTTACTCGGTCCAGGCCCACTACAATGAGCAGTACTTC.

V usage is TRBV7-2 and J usage is TRBJ2-2, with TRBD2 as a possible D gene (6 bases). The CDR3 is 16 amino acids. V was trimmed by 1 base and J by 2 bases, leaving 11 bases between them. Germline CDR1 and CDR2: SGHTA and FQGNSA. The CDR3 DNA is TGTGCCAGCAGCTTAGTTTCGGGGGAAAACACCGGGGAGCTGTTTTTT. Translation gives CASSLVSGENTGELFF.

The table lists this clonotype with a few counts. The chain employs TRBV3-1 and TRBJ2-7; 10 positions match TRBD2. Germline lookup yields CDR1 LGHDT and CDR2 YNNKEL (reference sequence). The CDR3 loop spans 14 amino acids. V was clipped by 4 bases and J by 5 bases; unmatched bases: 5. DNA of the CDR3: TGTGCCAGCAGCCCTCTAGCGGGAGTCAACGAGCAGTACTTC. It is translated as CASSPLAGVNEQYF.